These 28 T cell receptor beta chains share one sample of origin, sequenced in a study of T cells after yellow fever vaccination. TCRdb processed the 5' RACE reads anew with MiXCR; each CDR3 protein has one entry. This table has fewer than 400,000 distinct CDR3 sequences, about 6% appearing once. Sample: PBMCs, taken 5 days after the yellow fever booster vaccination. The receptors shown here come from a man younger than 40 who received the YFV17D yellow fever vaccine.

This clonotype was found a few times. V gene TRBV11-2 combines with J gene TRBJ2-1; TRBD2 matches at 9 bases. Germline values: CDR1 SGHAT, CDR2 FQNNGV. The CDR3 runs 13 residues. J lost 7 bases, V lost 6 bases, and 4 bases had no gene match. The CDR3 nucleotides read TGTGCCAGCAGGGAGCGGGGGGAAAATGAGCAGTTCTTC. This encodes CASRERGENEQFF.

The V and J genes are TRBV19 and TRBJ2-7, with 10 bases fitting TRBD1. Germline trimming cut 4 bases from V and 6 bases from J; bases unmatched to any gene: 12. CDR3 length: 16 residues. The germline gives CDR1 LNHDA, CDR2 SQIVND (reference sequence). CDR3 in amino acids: CASSTTRDRGASEQYF. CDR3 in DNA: TGTGCCAGTAGTACCACCCGGGACAGGGGTGCCAGCGAGCAGTACTTC.

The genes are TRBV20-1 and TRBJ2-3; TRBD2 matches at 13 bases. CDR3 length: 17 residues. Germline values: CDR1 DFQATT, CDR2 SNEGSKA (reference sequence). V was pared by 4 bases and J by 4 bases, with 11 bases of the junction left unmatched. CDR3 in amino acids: CSATGLAGEHGPDTQYF. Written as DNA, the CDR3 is TGCAGTGCTACCGGACTAGCGGGAGAACACGGCCCAGATACGCAGTATTTT.

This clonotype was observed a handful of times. The CDR3 loop reads CASSFISGAQETQYF. CDR3 in DNA: TGTGCCAGCAGCTTCATAAGCGGGGCCCAAGAGACCCAGTACTTC. This chain joins TRBV5-4 and TRBJ2-5; TRBD2 agrees at 7 bases. The CDR3 length is 15 residues. After removal of 2 bases from V and 1 base from J, the junction contained 5 bases not matched to a gene. CDR1 and CDR2 (germline): SGHNT, YYREEE (reference sequence).

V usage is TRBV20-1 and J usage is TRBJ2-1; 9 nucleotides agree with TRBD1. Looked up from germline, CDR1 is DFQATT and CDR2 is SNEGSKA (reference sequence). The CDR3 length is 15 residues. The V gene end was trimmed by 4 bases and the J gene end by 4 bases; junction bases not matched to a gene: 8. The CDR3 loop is CSATTGTGSYNEQFF. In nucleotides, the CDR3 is TGCAGTGCTACCACCGGGACAGGGAGTTACAATGAGCAGTTCTTC.

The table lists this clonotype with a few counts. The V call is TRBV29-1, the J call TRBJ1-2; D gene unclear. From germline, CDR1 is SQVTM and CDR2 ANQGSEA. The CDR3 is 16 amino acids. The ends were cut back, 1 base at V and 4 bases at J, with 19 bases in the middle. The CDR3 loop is CSVEGGSQTPSYGYTF. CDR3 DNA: TGCAGCGTTGAAGGTGGGAGCCAAACCCCTAGCTATGGCTACACCTTC.

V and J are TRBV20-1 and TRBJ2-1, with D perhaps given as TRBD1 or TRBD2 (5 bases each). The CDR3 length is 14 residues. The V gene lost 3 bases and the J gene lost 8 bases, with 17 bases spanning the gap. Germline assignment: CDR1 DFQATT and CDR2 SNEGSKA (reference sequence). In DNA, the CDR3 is TGCAGTGCTAGCGGGGCAGGGTGGGTCGATGAGCAGTTCTTC. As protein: CSASGAGWVDEQFF.

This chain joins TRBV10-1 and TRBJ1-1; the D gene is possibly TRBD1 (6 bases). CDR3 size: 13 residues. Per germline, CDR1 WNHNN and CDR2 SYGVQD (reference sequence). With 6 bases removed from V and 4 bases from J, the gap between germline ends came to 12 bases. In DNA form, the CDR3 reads TGCGCCAGCAGGGAGGGGGGGAGCACTGAAGCTTTCTTT. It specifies CASREGGSTEAFF.

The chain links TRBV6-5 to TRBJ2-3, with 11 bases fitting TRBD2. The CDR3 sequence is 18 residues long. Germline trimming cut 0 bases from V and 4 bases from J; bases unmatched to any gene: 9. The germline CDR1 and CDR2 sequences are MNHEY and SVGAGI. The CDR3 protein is CASSYSTSGSRSADTQYF. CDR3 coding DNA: TGTGCCAGCAGTTACTCCACTAGCGGGAGCCGCTCGGCAGATACGCAGTATTTT.

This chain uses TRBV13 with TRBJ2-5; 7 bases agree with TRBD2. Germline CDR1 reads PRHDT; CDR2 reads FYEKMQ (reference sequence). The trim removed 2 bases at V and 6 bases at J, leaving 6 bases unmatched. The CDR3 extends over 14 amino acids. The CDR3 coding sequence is TGTGCCAGCAGCTTACCCGGGGGGTCAAAGACCCAGTACTTC. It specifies CASSLPGGSKTQYF.

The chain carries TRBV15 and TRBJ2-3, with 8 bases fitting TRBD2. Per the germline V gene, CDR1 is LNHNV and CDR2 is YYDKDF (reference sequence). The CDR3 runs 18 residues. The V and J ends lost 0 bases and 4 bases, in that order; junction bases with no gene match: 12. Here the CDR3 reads CATSRDKRLAGLADTQYF. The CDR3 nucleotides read TGTGCCACCAGCAGAGATAAGCGGTTAGCGGGGTTGGCAGATACGCAGTATTTT.

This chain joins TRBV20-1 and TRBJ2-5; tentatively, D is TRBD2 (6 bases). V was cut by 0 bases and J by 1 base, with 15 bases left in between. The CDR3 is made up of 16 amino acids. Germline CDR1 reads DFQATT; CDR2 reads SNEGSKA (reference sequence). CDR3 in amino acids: CSARDGGVFSQETQYF. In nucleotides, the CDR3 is TGCAGTGCTAGAGATGGAGGGGTCTTCAGCCAAGAGACCCAGTACTTC.

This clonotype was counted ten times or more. Here the CDR3 reads CASSLRTGSNQPQHF. CDR3 coding DNA: TGTGCCAGCAGTTTGAGGACAGGGAGCAATCAGCCCCAGCATTTT. The rearrangement joins TRBV28 to TRBJ1-5; 8 nucleotides agree with TRBD1. There are 15 residues in the CDR3. Germline V gene data show CDR1 as MDHEN and CDR2 as SYDVKM. V dropped 3 bases and J dropped 1; count of bases not matched to a gene: 2.

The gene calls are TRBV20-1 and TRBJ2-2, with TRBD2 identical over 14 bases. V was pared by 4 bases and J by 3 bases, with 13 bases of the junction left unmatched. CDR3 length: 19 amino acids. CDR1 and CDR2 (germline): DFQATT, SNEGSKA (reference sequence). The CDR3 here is CSANAGAGLAGAHTGELFF. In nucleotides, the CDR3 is TGCAGTGCTAATGCTGGAGCGGGACTAGCGGGAGCTCACACCGGGGAGCTGTTTTTT.

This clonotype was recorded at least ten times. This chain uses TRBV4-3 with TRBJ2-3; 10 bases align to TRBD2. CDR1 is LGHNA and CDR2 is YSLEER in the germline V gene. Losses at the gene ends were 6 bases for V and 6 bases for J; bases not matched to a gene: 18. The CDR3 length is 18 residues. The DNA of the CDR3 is TGCGCCAGCAGTCCAAGGCTAGCGGGAGTCGTTGGCAGGGATACGCAGTATTTT. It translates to CASSPRLAGVVGRDTQYF.

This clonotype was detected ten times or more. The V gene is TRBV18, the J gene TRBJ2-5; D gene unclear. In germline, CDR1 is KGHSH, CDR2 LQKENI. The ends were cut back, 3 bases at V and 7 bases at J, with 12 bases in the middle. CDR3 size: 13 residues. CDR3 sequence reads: CASSPGPGATQYF. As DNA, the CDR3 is TGTGCCAGCTCACCGGGCCCAGGAGCGACCCAGTACTTC.

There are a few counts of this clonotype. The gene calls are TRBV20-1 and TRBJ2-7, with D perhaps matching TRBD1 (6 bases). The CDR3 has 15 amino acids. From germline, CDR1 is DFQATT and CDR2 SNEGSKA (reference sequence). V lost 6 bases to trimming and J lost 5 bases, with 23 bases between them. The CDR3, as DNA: TGCAGTGCCTATATACAGGGAAACCCACCGCACGAGCAGTACTTC. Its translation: CSAYIQGNPPHEQYF.

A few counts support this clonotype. The DNA of the CDR3 is TGTGCCAGCAGGCGTCTAGCGGAGATAAACACAGATACGCAGTATTTT. Translated: CASRRLAEINTDTQYF. V is TRBV7-2 and J is TRBJ2-3; 7 bases are shared with TRBD2. Germline V gene lookup returns CDR1 SGHTA and CDR2 FQGNSA. V lost 6 bases to trimming and J lost 2 bases; unmatched junction nucleotides: 11. The CDR3 length is 16 residues.

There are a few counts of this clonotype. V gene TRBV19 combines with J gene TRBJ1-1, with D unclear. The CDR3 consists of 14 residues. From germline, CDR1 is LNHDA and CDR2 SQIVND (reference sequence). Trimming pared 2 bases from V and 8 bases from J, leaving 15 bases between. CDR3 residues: CASSIWGSPGEAFF. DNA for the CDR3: TGTGCCAGTAGTATATGGGGTTCTCCCGGCGAAGCTTTCTTT.

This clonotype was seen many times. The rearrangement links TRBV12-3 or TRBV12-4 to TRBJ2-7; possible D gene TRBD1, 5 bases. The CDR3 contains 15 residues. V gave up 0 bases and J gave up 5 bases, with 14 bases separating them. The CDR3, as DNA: TGTGCCAGCAGTTTAGCGACAGCGCCCCACAACGAGCAGTACTTC. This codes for CASSLATAPHNEQYF.

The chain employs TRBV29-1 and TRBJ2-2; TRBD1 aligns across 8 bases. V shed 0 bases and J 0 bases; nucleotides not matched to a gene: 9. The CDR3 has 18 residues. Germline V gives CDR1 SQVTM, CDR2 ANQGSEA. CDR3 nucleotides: TGCAGCGTTGAAGATCTCTCGGGACAGGCAACGAACACCGGGGAGCTGTTTTTT. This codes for CSVEDLSGQATNTGELFF.

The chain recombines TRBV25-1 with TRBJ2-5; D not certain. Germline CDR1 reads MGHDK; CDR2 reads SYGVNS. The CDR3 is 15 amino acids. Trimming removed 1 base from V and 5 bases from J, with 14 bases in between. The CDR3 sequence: CASSESDLARETQYF. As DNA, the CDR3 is TGTGCCAGCAGTGAATCAGATTTGGCGAGGGAGACCCAGTACTTC.

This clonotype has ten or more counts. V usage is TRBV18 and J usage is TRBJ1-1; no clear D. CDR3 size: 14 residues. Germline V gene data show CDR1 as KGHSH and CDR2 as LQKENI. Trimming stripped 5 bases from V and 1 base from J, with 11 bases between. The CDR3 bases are TGTGCCAGCTCATATCAGCATAAGAACACTGAAGCTTTCTTT. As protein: CASSYQHKNTEAFF. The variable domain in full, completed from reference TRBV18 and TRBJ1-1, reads NAGVMQNPRHLVRRRGQEARLRCSPMKGHSHVYWYRQLPEEGLKFMVYLQKENIIDESGMPKERFSAEFPKEGPSILRIQQVVRGDSAAYFCASSYQHKNTEAFFGQGTRLTVV.

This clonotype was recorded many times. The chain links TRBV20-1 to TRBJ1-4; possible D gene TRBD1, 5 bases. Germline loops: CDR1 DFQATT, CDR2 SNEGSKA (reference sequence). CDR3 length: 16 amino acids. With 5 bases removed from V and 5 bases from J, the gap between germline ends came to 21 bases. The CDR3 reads CSAYRKGRGANEKLFF. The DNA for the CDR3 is TGCAGTGCTTACCGAAAAGGGCGAGGGGCGAATGAAAAACTGTTTTTT.

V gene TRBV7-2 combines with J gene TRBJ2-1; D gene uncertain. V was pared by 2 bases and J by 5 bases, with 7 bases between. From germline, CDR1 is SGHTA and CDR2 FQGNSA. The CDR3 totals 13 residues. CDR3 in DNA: TGTGCCAGCAGCTTACAACCAAACAATGAGCAGTTCTTC. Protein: CASSLQPNNEQFF.

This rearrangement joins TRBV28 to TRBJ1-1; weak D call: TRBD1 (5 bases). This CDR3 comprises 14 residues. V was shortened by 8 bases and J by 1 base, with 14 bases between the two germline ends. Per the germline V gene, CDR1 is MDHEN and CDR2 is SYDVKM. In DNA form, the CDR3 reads TGTGCCAGCCGGGACTCCGGAGGGAACACTGAAGCTTTCTTT. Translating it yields CASRDSGGNTEAFF.

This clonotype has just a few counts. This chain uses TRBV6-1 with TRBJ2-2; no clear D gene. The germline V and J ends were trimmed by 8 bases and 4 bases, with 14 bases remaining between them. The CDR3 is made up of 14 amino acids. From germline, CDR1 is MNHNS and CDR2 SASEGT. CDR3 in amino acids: CASLRWGGTGELFF. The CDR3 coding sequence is TGTGCCAGCCTCCGGTGGGGTGGCACCGGGGAGCTGTTTTTT.

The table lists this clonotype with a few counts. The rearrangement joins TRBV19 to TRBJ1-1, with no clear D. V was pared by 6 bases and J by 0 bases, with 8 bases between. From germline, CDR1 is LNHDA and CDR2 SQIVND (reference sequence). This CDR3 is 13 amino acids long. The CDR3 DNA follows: TGTGCCAGTAGCCCGACAATGAACACTGAAGCTTTCTTT. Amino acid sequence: CASSPTMNTEAFF.